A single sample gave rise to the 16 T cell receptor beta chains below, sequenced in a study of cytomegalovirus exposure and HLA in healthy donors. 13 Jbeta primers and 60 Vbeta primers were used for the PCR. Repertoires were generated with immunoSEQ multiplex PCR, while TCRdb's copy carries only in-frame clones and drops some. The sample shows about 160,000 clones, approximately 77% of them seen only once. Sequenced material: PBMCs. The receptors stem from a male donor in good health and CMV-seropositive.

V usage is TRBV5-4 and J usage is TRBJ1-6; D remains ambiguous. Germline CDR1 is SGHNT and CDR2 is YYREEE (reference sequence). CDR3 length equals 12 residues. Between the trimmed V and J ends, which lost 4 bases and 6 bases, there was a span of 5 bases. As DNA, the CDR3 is TGTGCCAGCAGCCCTTTTAATTCACCCCTCCACTTT. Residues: CASSPFNSPLHF.

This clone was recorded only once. CDR3 loop: CASRETGRTYNEQFF. CDR3 coding DNA: TGTGCCAGCAGAGAGACAGGGCGTACCTACAATGAGCAGTTCTTC. This chain connects TRBV14 to TRBJ2-1, with 7 bases aligning to TRBD1. The germline V gene encodes CDR1 SGHDN and CDR2 FVKESK. This CDR3 contains 15 residues. The J segment lost 2 bases and the V segment lost 6 bases, leaving 7 bases of the junction unmatched.

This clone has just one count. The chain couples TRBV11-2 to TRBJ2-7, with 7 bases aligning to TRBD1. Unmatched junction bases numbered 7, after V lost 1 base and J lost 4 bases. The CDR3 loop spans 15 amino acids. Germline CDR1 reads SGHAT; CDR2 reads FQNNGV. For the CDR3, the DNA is TGTGCCAGCAGCTTAGTGCAAGGGGGCATATACGAGCAGTACTTC. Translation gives CASSLVQGGIYEQYF.

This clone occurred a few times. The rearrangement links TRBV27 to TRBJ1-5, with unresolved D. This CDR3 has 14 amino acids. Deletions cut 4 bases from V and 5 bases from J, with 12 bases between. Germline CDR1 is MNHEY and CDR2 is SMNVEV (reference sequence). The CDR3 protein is CASSSLIPDQPQHF. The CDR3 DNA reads TGTGCCAGCAGTTCTTTAATCCCGGATCAGCCCCAGCATTTT.

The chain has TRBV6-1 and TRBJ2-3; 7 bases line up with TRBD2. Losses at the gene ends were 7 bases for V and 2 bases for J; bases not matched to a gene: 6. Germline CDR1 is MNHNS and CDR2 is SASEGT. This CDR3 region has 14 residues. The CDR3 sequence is CASTRAGSTDTQYF. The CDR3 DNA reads TGTGCCAGCACCCGAGCGGGATCCACAGATACGCAGTATTTT.

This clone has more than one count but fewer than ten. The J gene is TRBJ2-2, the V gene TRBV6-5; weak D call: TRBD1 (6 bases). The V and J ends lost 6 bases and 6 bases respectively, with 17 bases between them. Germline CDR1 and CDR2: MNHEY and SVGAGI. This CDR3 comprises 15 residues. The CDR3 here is CASRGAIWDPGELFF. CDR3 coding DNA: TGTGCCAGCAGGGGGGCCATTTGGGATCCCGGGGAGCTGTTTTTT.

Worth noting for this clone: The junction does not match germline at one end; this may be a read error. CDR3 sequence reads: CSVEGQVTGEQYF. As DNA, the CDR3 is TGCAGCGTAGAAGGACAGGTGACGGGGGAGCAGTACTTC. The chain carries TRBV29-1 and TRBJ2-7, with 7 bases that match TRBD1. The CDR3 is 13 amino acids. Germline CDR1 is SQVTM and CDR2 is ANQGSEA.

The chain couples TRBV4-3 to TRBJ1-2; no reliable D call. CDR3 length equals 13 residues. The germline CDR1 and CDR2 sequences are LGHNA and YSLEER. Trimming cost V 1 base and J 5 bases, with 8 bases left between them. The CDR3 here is CASSQVEGYGYTF. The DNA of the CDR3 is TGCGCCAGCAGCCAAGTCGAGGGATATGGCTACACCTTC.

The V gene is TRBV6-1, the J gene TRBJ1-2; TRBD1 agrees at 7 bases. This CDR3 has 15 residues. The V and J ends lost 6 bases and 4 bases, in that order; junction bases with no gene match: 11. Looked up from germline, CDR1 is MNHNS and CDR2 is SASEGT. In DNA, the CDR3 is TGTGCCAGCAGGGAATACAGGGGCCCAGGCTATGGCTACACCTTC. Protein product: CASREYRGPGYGYTF.

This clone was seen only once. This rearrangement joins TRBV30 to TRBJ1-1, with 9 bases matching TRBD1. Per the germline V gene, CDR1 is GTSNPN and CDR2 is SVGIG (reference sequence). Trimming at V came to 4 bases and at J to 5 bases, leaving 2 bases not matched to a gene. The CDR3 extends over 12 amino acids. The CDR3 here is CAWNRGRTEAFF. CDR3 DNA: TGTGCCTGGAACAGGGGGCGGACTGAAGCTTTCTTT. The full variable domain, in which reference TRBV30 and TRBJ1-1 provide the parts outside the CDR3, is SQTIHQWPATLVQPVGSPLSLECTVEGTSNPNLYWYRQAAGRGLQLLFYSVGIGQISSEVPQNLSASRPQDRQFILSSKKLLLSDSGFYLCAWNRGRTEAFFGQGTRLTVV.

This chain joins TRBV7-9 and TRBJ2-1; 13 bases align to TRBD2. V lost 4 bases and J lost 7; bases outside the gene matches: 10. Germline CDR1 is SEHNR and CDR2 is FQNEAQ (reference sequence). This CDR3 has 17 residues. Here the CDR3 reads CASSSLSGLAGVNEQFF. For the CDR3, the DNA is TGTGCCAGCAGCTCGCTTTCCGGACTAGCGGGGGTTAATGAGCAGTTCTTC.

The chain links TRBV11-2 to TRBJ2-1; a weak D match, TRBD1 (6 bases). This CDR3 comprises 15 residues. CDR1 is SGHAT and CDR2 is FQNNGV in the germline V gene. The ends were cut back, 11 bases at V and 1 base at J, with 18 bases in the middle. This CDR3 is CACHRDPHSYNEQFF. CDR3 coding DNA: TGTGCCTGTCACAGGGACCCCCATTCCTACAATGAGCAGTTCTTC.

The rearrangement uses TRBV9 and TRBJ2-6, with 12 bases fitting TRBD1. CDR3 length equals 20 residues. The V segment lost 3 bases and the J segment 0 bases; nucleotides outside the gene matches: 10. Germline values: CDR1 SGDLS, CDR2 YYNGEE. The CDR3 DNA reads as TGTGCCAGCAGCGGAAGTGGGACAGGGGGCGGGCCCTCTGGGGCCAACGTCCTGACTTTC. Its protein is CASSGSGTGGGPSGANVLTF.

The CDR3 DNA is TGTGCCAGTAGTTCCCGGGGGGTCGGCTACACCTTC. Its translation: CASSSRGVGYTF. This chain links TRBV19 with TRBJ1-2, with a possible D match to TRBD1 (5 bases). Germline loops: CDR1 LNHDA, CDR2 SQIVND (reference sequence). The ends were cut back, 5 bases at V and 8 bases at J, with 12 bases in the middle. The CDR3 length is 12 residues.

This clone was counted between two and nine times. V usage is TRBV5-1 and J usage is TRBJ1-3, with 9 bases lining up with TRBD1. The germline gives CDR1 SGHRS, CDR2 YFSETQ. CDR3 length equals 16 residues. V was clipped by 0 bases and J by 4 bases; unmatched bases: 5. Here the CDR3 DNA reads TGCGCCAGCAGCTTGGCAGGACAGGGGTCAGGAAACACCATATATTTT. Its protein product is CASSLAGQGSGNTIYF.

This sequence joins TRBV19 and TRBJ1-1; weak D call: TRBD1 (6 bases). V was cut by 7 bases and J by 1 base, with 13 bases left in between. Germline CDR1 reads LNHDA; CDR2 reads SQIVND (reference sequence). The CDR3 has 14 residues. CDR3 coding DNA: TGTGCCAGTAACAGGGCGAACACGAACACTGAAGCTTTCTTT. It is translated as CASNRANTNTEAFF.